This TCR beta chain was recovered during a study of CD8 T cells in Susac syndrome. V lost 1 base to trimming and J lost 3 bases, with 3 bases between them. The CDR3 sequence is 11 residues long. Looked up from germline, CDR1 is SQVTM and CDR2 is ANQGSEA. Reverse transcription of roughly 0.5 to 1 ug RNA was carried out with random hexamers. MiXCR, run by TCRdb on the immunoSEQ multiplex PCR reads, gives a single entry per CDR3 protein. The sample has a few hundred thousand distinct CDR3 sequences; roughly 90% are singletons. TCR beta from blood CD8+ and CD4+ T cells was sequenced. Bulk CD8+ and CD4+ cells came from magnetic negative isolation; CD8+ TEMRA by FACS.

The source material was CD8+ T cells from PBMCs. This TCR was recovered from a human donor with multiple sclerosis. The chain links TRBV29-1 to TRBJ1-1; no firm D call. The CDR3 bases are TGCAGCGTTGAAGGGGACACTGAAGCTTTCTTT. Protein product: CSVEGDTEAFF.